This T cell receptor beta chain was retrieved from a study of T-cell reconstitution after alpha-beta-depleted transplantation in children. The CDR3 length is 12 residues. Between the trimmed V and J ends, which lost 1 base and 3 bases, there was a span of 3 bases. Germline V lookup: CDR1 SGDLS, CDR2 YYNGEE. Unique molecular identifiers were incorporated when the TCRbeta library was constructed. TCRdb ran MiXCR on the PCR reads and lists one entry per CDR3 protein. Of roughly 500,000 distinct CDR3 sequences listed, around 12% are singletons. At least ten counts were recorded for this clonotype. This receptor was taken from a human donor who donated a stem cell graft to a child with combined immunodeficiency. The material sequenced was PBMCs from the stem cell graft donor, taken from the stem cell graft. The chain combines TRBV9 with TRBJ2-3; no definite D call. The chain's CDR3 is CASSVKTDTQYF. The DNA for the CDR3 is TGTGCCAGCAGCGTAAAAACAGATACGCAGTATTTT.